Listed below are T cell receptor beta chains from one sample, sequenced in a study of CD8+ T cells in alopecia areata. Some clones are missing from TCRdb's copy, which holds only in-frame ones; the method was immunoSEQ multiplex PCR. The data contain over 150,000 clones, 56% of them singletons. Sample: CD8+ T cells sorted from blood. These receptors were obtained from a human donor in good health. Each CDR3 is given with its conserved first and last residue. Fields, in order: J gene, D gene, clone size, V gene, CDR3 protein, CDR3 DNA. The D gene is left open where the match is weak. Only some rows state a clone size, as once, few, many or a class for expanded clones.

TRBJ1-2	-	-	TRBV4-1	CASSQIGGEYGYTF	TGCGCCAGCAGCCAAATTGGGGGTGAATATGGCTACACCTTC
TRBJ1-1	-	-	TRBV7-6	CASSLSQNTEAFF	TGTGCCAGCAGCTTATCACAGAACACTGAAGCTTTCTTT
TRBJ2-3	-	-	TRBV13	CASSLLGDTQYF	TGTGCCAGCAGCTTATTGGGAGATACGCAGTATTTT
TRBJ1-2	-	-	TRBV29-1	CSVEGQAGGYTF	TGCAGCGTTGAAGGACAGGCGGGTGGCTACACCTTC
TRBJ2-1	TRBD1	-	TRBV5-6	CASSTRTGAGDNEQFF	TGTGCCAGCAGCACAAGGACAGGGGCCGGGGACAATGAGCAGTTCTTC
TRBJ2-1	-	-	TRBV5-4	CASSLQGYGEQFF	TGTGCCAGCAGCCTGCAGGGTTACGGTGAGCAGTTCTTC
TRBJ1-2	-	-	TRBV5-6	CASSLAVWVSSGYYGYTF	TGTGCCAGCAGCCTGGCCGTTTGGGTTTCATCTGGATACTATGGCTACACCTTC
TRBJ1-2	-	-	TRBV12-5	CASGANGGHYGYTF	TGTGCTAGTGGTGCCAACGGGGGTCACTATGGCTACACCTTC
TRBJ2-5	-	-	TRBV15	CATSTHAQETQYF	TGTGCCACCAGCACCCACGCGCAAGAGACCCAGTACTTC
TRBJ2-7	-	-	TRBV7-9	CASSPGVGYEQYF	TGTGCCAGCAGCCCGGGGGTGGGCTACGAGCAGTACTTC
TRBJ2-3	-	many	TRBV11-2	CASSRYTDTQYF	TGTGCCAGCAGCCGGTACACAGATACGCAGTATTTT
TRBJ1-1	-	-	TRBV30	CAWSLSGGEAFF	TGTGCCTGGAGCCTAAGCGGGGGTGAAGCTTTCTTT
TRBJ1-2	-	once	TRBV5-1	CASSLEFGDLDYGYTF	TGCGCCAGCAGCTTGGAATTTGGGGATTTGGACTATGGCTACACCTTC
TRBJ2-7	-	once	TRBV4-1	CASSQAATYEQYF	TGCGCCAGCAGCCAAGCGGCAACCTACGAGCAGTACTTC
TRBJ1-4	-	-	TRBV27	CASSPQSGRTNEKLFF	TGTGCCAGCAGTCCCCAAAGTGGCAGAACTAATGAAAAACTGTTTTTT
TRBJ2-7	-	-	TRBV27	CASSDSPRAYEQYF	TGTGCCAGCAGCGACTCCCCAAGAGCCTACGAGCAGTACTTC
TRBJ2-1	TRBD1	-	TRBV9	CASSLDRGPYNEQFF	TGTGCCAGCAGCTTGGACAGGGGTCCCTACAATGAGCAGTTCTTC
TRBJ2-7	-	-	TRBV6-5	CASSYSLAPTYEQYF	TGTGCCAGCAGTTACTCCTTGGCACCTACCTACGAGCAGTACTTC
TRBJ1-2	-	few	TRBV14	CASSPGAFYGYTF	TGTGCCAGCAGCCCAGGGGCCTTCTATGGCTACACCTTC
TRBJ2-1	-	-	TRBV9	CASSVAPGFNEQFF	TGTGCCAGCAGCGTAGCGCCAGGGTTCAATGAGCAGTTCTTC
TRBJ2-1	TRBD2	-	TRBV19	CASSIGGREQFF	TGTGCCAGTAGTATCGGCGGGAGGGAGCAGTTCTTC
TRBJ1-5	-	few	TRBV15	CATTYSDVNQPQHF	TGTGCCACCACTTATTCGGACGTCAATCAGCCCCAGCATTTT
TRBJ1-6	-	-	TRBV4-1	CASSQEHPGSYNSPLHF	TGCGCCAGCAGCCAAGAACATCCGGGGTCCTATAATTCACCCCTCCACTTT
TRBJ1-5	-	-	TRBV11-2	CASSSDLGESNQPQHF	TGTGCCAGCAGCTCCGACCTAGGGGAAAGCAATCAGCCCCAGCATTTT
TRBJ1-5	-	-	TRBV2	CASSAPDSYSNQPQHF	TGTGCCAGCAGTGCCCCGGACAGCTATAGCAATCAGCCCCAGCATTTT
TRBJ2-7	-	-	TRBV4-1	CASSQVSRGKDEQYF	TGCGCCAGCAGCCAAGTCTCCAGGGGCAAAGACGAGCAGTACTTC
TRBJ1-5	-	-	TRBV13	CASSLSTNSNQPQHF	TGTGCCAGCAGCTTAAGCACAAATAGCAATCAGCCCCAGCATTTT
TRBJ2-2	-	few	TRBV10-3	CAISDRPTNTGELFF	TGTGCCATCAGTGACAGACCCACGAACACCGGGGAGCTGTTTTTT
TRBJ2-1	-	few	TRBV27	CASSLSMGARRREQFF	TGTGCCAGCAGTTTATCGATGGGGGCAAGGCGTCGTGAGCAGTTCTTC
TRBJ1-2	-	-	TRBV29-1	CSVKGPYGYTF	TGCAGCGTTAAGGGGCCCTATGGCTACACCTTC
TRBJ2-2	TRBD2	-	TRBV5-1	CASSPGLAGGNTGELFF	TGCGCCAGCAGCCCAGGACTAGCGGGGGGTAACACCGGGGAGCTGTTTTTT